The rows below give T cell receptor beta chains drawn from one sample of a study of T cell repertoires in cytomegalovirus infection. Via MiXCR, TCRdb re-called the reads, giving one row per CDR3 protein. This sample carries about 530,000 distinct CDR3 sequences, about 26% of them seen once, and the ten largest clones take roughly 13%. Sample: PBMCs. These receptors were obtained from a human donor in good health (CMV status not recorded). Some clones in this sample may be carry-over from other donors' samples. Both conserved end residues are part of each CDR3. Each record gives: D gene, J gene, V gene, clone size, CDR3 DNA, CDR3 protein. A D gene is named only where the DNA matches it firmly. Size tells how often a clone was seen (once, few, many) or the class of an expanded clone, and some rows leave it out.

d_gene: TRBD2; j_gene: TRBJ2-1; v_gene: TRBV5-6; abundance: few; CDR3nt: TGTGCCAGCACAAGCGGGAGCTCCTACAATGAGCAGTTCTTC; CDR3aa: CASTSGSSYNEQFF
d_gene: TRBD1; j_gene: TRBJ1-2; v_gene: TRBV5-5; abundance: -; CDR3nt: TGTGCCAGCAGCTTGGGGACAGGGAATAACTATGGCTACACCTTC; CDR3aa: CASSLGTGNNYGYTF
d_gene: -; j_gene: TRBJ2-1; v_gene: TRBV30; abundance: -; CDR3nt: TGTGCCTGGAGTAGGCTATCGGGAGAGGTCTACAATGAGCAGTTCTTC; CDR3aa: CAWSRLSGEVYNEQFF
d_gene: TRBD1; j_gene: TRBJ2-7; v_gene: TRBV19; abundance: few; CDR3nt: TGTGCCAGTAGTATCGGGACAGGGGAAATTGGCGAGCAGTACTTC; CDR3aa: CASSIGTGEIGEQYF
d_gene: -; j_gene: TRBJ1-5; v_gene: TRBV7-2; abundance: -; CDR3nt: TGTGCCAGCAGCTATAGCGGGCCCCAGCATTTT; CDR3aa: CASSYSGPQHF
d_gene: -; j_gene: TRBJ2-1; v_gene: TRBV12-3/TRBV12-4; abundance: few; CDR3nt: TGTGCCAGTGACTTAGGGACCGACAATGAGCAGTTCTTC; CDR3aa: CASDLGTDNEQFF
d_gene: -; j_gene: TRBJ1-2; v_gene: TRBV7-2; abundance: many; CDR3nt: TGTGCCAGCAGCTCGGCGGTGAACTATGGCTACACCTTC; CDR3aa: CASSSAVNYGYTF
d_gene: -; j_gene: TRBJ2-3; v_gene: TRBV7-2; abundance: few; CDR3nt: TGTGCCAGCAGCTTAGGACGACTTCGCACAGATACGCAGTATTTT; CDR3aa: CASSLGRLRTDTQYF
d_gene: -; j_gene: TRBJ2-2; v_gene: TRBV28; abundance: many; CDR3nt: TGTGCCAGCAGTTTATTGGGGCCAGAAGGGGAGCTGTTTTTT; CDR3aa: CASSLLGPEGELFF
d_gene: TRBD1; j_gene: TRBJ1-6; v_gene: TRBV25-1; abundance: -; CDR3nt: TGTGCCAGCAGTGCCGCCCCCGGGACAGGGGATCCACCCCTCCACTTT; CDR3aa: CASSAAPGTGDPPLHF
d_gene: TRBD2; j_gene: TRBJ2-2; v_gene: TRBV12-3/TRBV12-4; abundance: -; CDR3nt: TGTGCCAGCAGTTTCGGGACTAGGGACTTGAAACGATTCGGGGAGCTGTTTTTT; CDR3aa: CASSFGTRDLKRFGELFF
d_gene: -; j_gene: TRBJ2-1; v_gene: TRBV6-2/TRBV6-3; abundance: few; CDR3nt: TGTGCCAGCAGTAGACTCGGTTCCCTAGGGTCGAGCTCCTACAATGAGCAGTTCTTC; CDR3aa: CASSRLGSLGSSSYNEQFF
d_gene: -; j_gene: TRBJ1-1; v_gene: TRBV12-3/TRBV12-4; abundance: -; CDR3nt: TGTGCCAGCAGAATGGTCGGGGGCCGGAACACTGAAGCTTTCTTT; CDR3aa: CASRMVGGRNTEAFF
d_gene: -; j_gene: TRBJ1-3; v_gene: TRBV2; abundance: -; CDR3nt: TGTGCCAGCAGTTACACGGACAACACCATATATTTT; CDR3aa: CASSYTDNTIYF
d_gene: -; j_gene: TRBJ1-5; v_gene: TRBV6-2/TRBV6-3; abundance: few; CDR3nt: TGTGCCAGCAGTTTGGGCACCCGAGGGCCCCAGCATTTT; CDR3aa: CASSLGTRGPQHF
d_gene: -; j_gene: TRBJ1-5; v_gene: TRBV7-8; abundance: many; CDR3nt: TGTGCCAGCAGCTTAGAGGTTTCGGGGCCAAGGCTTGGGGGGAATCAGCCCCAGCATTTT; CDR3aa: CASSLEVSGPRLGGNQPQHF
d_gene: -; j_gene: TRBJ2-2; v_gene: TRBV7-2; abundance: many; CDR3nt: TGTGCCAGCAGCTTAAATAGAAACACCGGGGAGCTGTTTTTT; CDR3aa: CASSLNRNTGELFF
d_gene: TRBD1; j_gene: TRBJ2-2; v_gene: TRBV7-2; abundance: -; CDR3nt: TGTGCCAGCAGCTTATGGACAGGGAGCACCGGGGAGCTGTTTTTT; CDR3aa: CASSLWTGSTGELFF